Shown below are 30 T cell receptor beta chains from a single sample sequenced in a study of blood T cell repertoires in COVID-19. Using immunoSEQ multiplex PCR, the repertoire was profiled, and TCRdb retains in-frame clones only, with some absent. The data hold around 140,000 clones, with approximately 87% observed a single time. Sample: peripheral blood. Receptors originate from a man in his 70s with active COVID-19.

The rearrangement links TRBV5-1 to TRBJ2-2; 7 bases agree with TRBD1. CDR1 SGHRS and CDR2 YFSETQ come from the germline V gene. The CDR3 spans 13 residues. V gave up 3 bases and J gave up 6 bases; unmatched junction bases: 2. Here the CDR3 reads CASSYDRAGELFF. As DNA, the CDR3 is TGCGCCAGCAGCTATGACAGGGCCGGGGAGCTGTTTTTT.

The chain uses TRBV18 and TRBJ1-2, with 8 positions matching TRBD1. The CDR3 covers 14 residues. Trimming at V came to 3 bases and at J to 7 bases, leaving 7 bases not matched to a gene. Germline CDR1 reads KGHSH; CDR2 reads LQKENI. The CDR3 DNA reads TGTGCCAGCTCACCTCTCGGACAGGGCCGTGGCTACACCTTC. It translates to CASSPLGQGRGYTF. The variable domain in full, completed from reference TRBV18 and TRBJ1-2, reads NAGVMQNPRHLVRRRGQEARLRCSPMKGHSHVYWYRQLPEEGLKFMVYLQKENIIDESGMPKERFSAEFPKEGPSILRIQQVVRGDSAAYFCASSPLGQGRGYTFGSGTRLTVV.

The genes are TRBV28 and TRBJ1-2; the D is unclear. Germline V lookup: CDR1 MDHEN, CDR2 SYDVKM. The CDR3 extends over 13 amino acids. Trimming left V 1 base short and J 8 bases short, with 11 bases between. CDR3 region: CASSLFVGGGYTF. The CDR3, as DNA: TGTGCCAGCAGTTTATTCGTGGGCGGGGGCTACACCTTC.

The chain carries TRBV29-1 and TRBJ1-1, with a weak D call TRBD1 (5 bases). CDR3 length: 12 amino acids. Per germline, CDR1 SQVTM and CDR2 ANQGSEA. The ends were cut back, 7 bases at V and 2 bases at J, with 11 bases in the middle. CDR3 nucleotides: TGCAGCGCCGGGGGAATTAACACTGAAGCTTTCTTT. Amino acid sequence: CSAGGINTEAFF.

This clone was counted ten times or more. The gene calls are TRBV5-4 and TRBJ1-1; 7 bases match TRBD1. J lost 2 bases, V lost 4 bases, and 11 bases had no gene match. Germline assignment: CDR1 SGHNT and CDR2 YYREEE (reference sequence). The length of the CDR3 is 16 residues. Here the CDR3 reads CASSRGQTISNTEAFF. The CDR3 DNA reads TGTGCCAGCAGCCGGGGACAGACTATTTCTAACACTGAAGCTTTCTTT.

Here the CDR3 reads CASSLSYEGSPLHF. The DNA for the CDR3 is TGTGCCAGCAGCTTGAGTTATGAGGGTTCACCCCTCCACTTT. V usage is TRBV5-4 and J usage is TRBJ1-6; the D is unclear. V was clipped by 1 base and J by 9 bases, with 11 bases between them. Germline V gene sequence: CDR1 SGHNT, CDR2 YYREEE (reference sequence). The CDR3 consists of 14 residues.

The V call is TRBV28, the J call TRBJ2-7; 7 bases are shared with TRBD2. The V gene's germline CDR1 is MDHEN and CDR2 SYDVKM. This CDR3 comprises 14 residues. V shed 8 bases, J shed 0 bases, and the junction held 7 bases outside the gene matches. The CDR3 protein is CASGGDPPSYEQYF. The CDR3 nucleotides read TGTGCCAGCGGGGGGGACCCCCCCTCCTACGAGCAGTACTTC.

This clone turned up a few times. V and J are TRBV6-6 and TRBJ2-2; 8 nucleotides align to TRBD1. Germline V gene data show CDR1 as MNHNY and CDR2 as SVGAGI (reference sequence). The V segment lost 2 bases and the J segment 7 bases; nucleotides outside the gene matches: 3. The CDR3 has 14 amino acids. The CDR3 is CASSYDRGGGELFF. CDR3 DNA: TGTGCCAGCAGTTACGACAGGGGTGGCGGGGAGCTGTTTTTT.

The gene calls are TRBV28 and TRBJ2-7; TRBD2 matches 7 bases. Germline V gives CDR1 MDHEN, CDR2 SYDVKM. V lost 1 base and J lost 3; bases outside the gene matches: 9. CDR3 size: 16 residues. The CDR3 nucleotides are TGTGCCAGCAGTTTATTAGAGCGGGACCCCGGCTACGAGCAGTACTTC. Protein product: CASSLLERDPGYEQYF.

The chain has TRBV24-1 and TRBJ2-1; 15 bases fit TRBD2. After removal of 3 bases from V and 3 bases from J, the junction contained 2 bases not matched to a gene. Germline values: CDR1 KGHDR, CDR2 SFDVKD. The CDR3 has 17 residues. CDR3 sequence: CATSDGTSGRFYNEQFF. DNA for the CDR3: TGTGCCACCAGTGATGGGACTAGCGGGAGGTTCTACAATGAGCAGTTCTTC.

This sequence joins TRBV23-1 and TRBJ2-1; 14 nucleotides line up with TRBD2. TRBV23-1 counts as an open reading frame of uncertain function. With 4 bases clipped from V and 2 bases from J, the junction kept 19 bases outside the gene matches. The CDR3 runs 22 residues. This CDR3 reads CASSRPGTGIGTSGRTYNEQFF. The DNA for the CDR3 is TGCGCCAGCAGTCGCCCCGGGACAGGGATCGGGACTAGCGGGAGAACCTACAATGAGCAGTTCTTC.

This clone appeared a single time. The chain recombines TRBV12-3 or TRBV12-4 with TRBJ1-5, with TRBD1 as a possible D gene (6 bases). Trimming cost V 8 bases and J 2 bases, with 10 bases left between them. CDR3 length equals 13 residues. For the CDR3, the DNA is TGTGCCAGCGGCTCAGGGGGCAATCAGCCCCAGCATTTT. Protein: CASGSGGNQPQHF.

This clone has only one observation. The chain has TRBV5-4 and TRBJ2-2, with 7 bases aligning to TRBD2. Germline values: CDR1 SGHNT, CDR2 YYREEE (reference sequence). CDR3 size: 16 residues. After removal of 4 bases from V and 0 bases from J, the junction contained 6 bases not matched to a gene. CDR3 sequence reads: CASSPIGLANTGELFF. The CDR3 DNA sequence: TGTGCCAGCAGCCCCATAGGACTAGCGAACACCGGGGAGCTGTTTTTT.

This sequence joins TRBV6-2 or TRBV6-3 and TRBJ1-2, with 8 bases aligning to TRBD1. Germline V gives CDR1 MNHEY, CDR2 SVGEGT. The CDR3 runs 13 residues. V lost 5 bases and J lost 2; bases outside the gene matches: 1. Here the CDR3 DNA reads TGTGCCAGCAGTCGACAGGGGAACTATGGCTACACCTTC. Protein: CASSRQGNYGYTF.

The rearrangement links TRBV27 to TRBJ2-1; TRBD2 matches at 7 bases. The germline CDR1 and CDR2 sequences are MNHEY and SMNVEV (reference sequence). CDR3 length: 13 amino acids. Germline trimming cut 8 bases from V and 1 base from J; bases unmatched to any gene: 2. The CDR3 nucleotides read TGTGCCAGCTGGCGGGGGTCCTACAATGAGCAGTTCTTC. Translating gives CASWRGSYNEQFF.

This sequence joins TRBV10-3 and TRBJ2-5; D possibly corresponds to TRBD1 (8 bases). Per germline, CDR1 ENHRY and CDR2 SYGVKD. This CDR3 contains 14 residues. Trimming pared 3 bases from V and 5 bases from J, leaving 13 bases between. This CDR3 is CAISEGQGGETQYF. The CDR3 bases are TGTGCCATCAGTGAAGGACAGGGAGGGGAGACCCAGTACTTC.

This chain connects TRBV2 to TRBJ2-5; D possibly corresponds to TRBD2 (6 bases). Trimming shortened V by 6 bases and J by 5 bases, and 19 bases separated the two germline ends. The germline V gene encodes CDR1 SNHLY and CDR2 FYNNEI. The CDR3 covers 15 residues. The CDR3 loop is CASSLIQGGGETQYF. Written as DNA, the CDR3 is TGTGCCAGCAGCCTCATCCAAGGCGGAGGGGAGACCCAGTACTTC. Variable domain in full (rest from reference TRBV2 and TRBJ2-5): EPEVTQTPSHQVTQMGQEVILRCVPISNHLYFYWYRQILGQKVEFLVSFYNNEISEKSEIFDDQFSVERPDGSNFTLKIRSTKLEDSAMYFCASSLIQGGGETQYFGPGTRLLVL.

This chain uses TRBV28 with TRBJ2-1; D might be TRBD2 (5 bases). The CDR3 covers 15 residues. Germline CDR1 and CDR2: MDHEN and SYDVKM. The V gene lost 2 bases and the J gene lost 0 bases, with 8 bases spanning the gap. For the CDR3, the DNA is TGTGCCAGCAGTTTAAGTACTAGCTCCTACAATGAGCAGTTCTTC. It codes for CASSLSTSSYNEQFF.

This clone came up a few times. V gene TRBV11-2 combines with J gene TRBJ2-7, with a tentative D call TRBD1 (6 bases). The CDR3 has 13 amino acids. Trimming cost V 5 bases and J 2 bases, with 10 bases left between them. Germline assignment: CDR1 SGHAT and CDR2 FQNNGV. In DNA form, the CDR3 reads TGTGCCAGCAGCCGGACAGTCACCTACGAGCAGTACTTC. It is translated as CASSRTVTYEQYF.

CDR3 sequence (DNA): TGTGCCAGCAGCCCCCGAGCTGGGGCGGGCAATCAGCCCCAGCATTTT. Residues: CASSPRAGAGNQPQHF. The chain has TRBV7-2 and TRBJ1-5; weak D call: TRBD1 (5 bases). From germline, CDR1 is SGHTA and CDR2 FQGNSA. The V and J ends lost 5 bases and 2 bases respectively, with 16 bases between them. The CDR3 loop spans 16 amino acids.

The rearrangement joins TRBV19 to TRBJ1-1; D possibly corresponds to TRBD1 (5 bases). The ends were cut back, 4 bases at V and 7 bases at J, with 19 bases in the middle. The CDR3 contains 15 residues. Per germline, CDR1 LNHDA and CDR2 SQIVND (reference sequence). The CDR3 DNA is TGTGCCAGTAGTACCATTAAGGGCGGGGGAAATGAAGCTTTCTTT. This sequence encodes CASSTIKGGGNEAFF.

The chain employs TRBV5-1 and TRBJ2-2, with D possibly being TRBD1 (5 bases). The CDR3 loop spans 15 amino acids. The V end was cut by 6 bases, the J end by 2 bases, with 14 bases between. Germline V gene data show CDR1 as SGHRS and CDR2 as YFSETQ. In DNA, the CDR3 is TGCGCCAGCACCATGGGGCTTCCAAACACCGGGGAGCTGTTTTTT. This encodes CASTMGLPNTGELFF.

This chain uses TRBV6-5 with TRBJ1-5, with 7 nucleotides matching TRBD1. The germline gives CDR1 MNHEY, CDR2 SVGAGI. The CDR3 length is 14 residues. V was clipped by 6 bases and J by 9 bases; unmatched bases: 11. The CDR3 region has the DNA TGTGCCAGCAGCCCGAGGCAGGGGGTTGGGCCCCAGCATTTT. As protein: CASSPRQGVGPQHF.

As for this clone: One end of the junction fails to match germline, which may point to a read error. The chain's CDR3 is CASSPRLAGGSRNNEQFF. CDR3 nucleotide sequence: TGTGCCAGCTCCCCACGACTAGCGGGAGGCTCGAGGAACAATGAGCAGTTCTTC. This chain joins TRBV18 and TRBJ2-1, with 13 bases that match TRBD2. The germline V gene has CDR1 KGHSH and CDR2 LQKENI. The CDR3 sequence is 18 residues long.

The genes are TRBV2 and TRBJ1-3, with D possibly TRBD1 on 6 matching bases. CDR3 length equals 15 residues. Per germline, CDR1 SNHLY and CDR2 FYNNEI. V was trimmed by 6 bases and J by 0 bases, leaving 12 bases between them. CDR3 bases: TGTGCCAGCAGACCGGGACACACCTCTGGAAACACCATATATTTT. Translating it yields CASRPGHTSGNTIYF.

This chain joins TRBV5-6 and TRBJ2-3; D is unclear. Trimming removed 0 bases at V and 2 bases at J, with 4 bases between. The CDR3 is 13 amino acids. Germline lookup yields CDR1 SGHDT and CDR2 YYEEEE. The CDR3 protein is CASSLEHTDTQYF. DNA for the CDR3: TGTGCCAGCAGCTTGGAACACACAGATACGCAGTATTTT.

The J gene is TRBJ2-2, the V gene TRBV7-3; D might be TRBD2 (5 bases). Trimming took 2 bases from V and 3 from J, leaving 7 bases between them. The CDR3 totals 14 residues. Looked up from germline, CDR1 is SGHTA and CDR2 is FQGTGA. CDR3 DNA: TGTGCCAGCAGCTTATTCGGGGACACCGGGGAGCTGTTTTTT. Its translation: CASSLFGDTGELFF. Complete variable domain (other parts from reference TRBV7-3 and TRBJ2-2): GAGVSQTPSNKVTEKGKYVELRCDPISGHTALYWYRQSLGQGPEFLIYFQGTGAADDSGLPNDRFFAVRPEGSVSTLKIQRTERGDSAVYLCASSLFGDTGELFFGEGSRLTVL.

The genes are TRBV4-1 and TRBJ2-7; the match to TRBD1 covers 8 bases. From germline, CDR1 is MGHRA and CDR2 YSYEKL. V dropped 3 bases and J dropped 4; count of bases not matched to a gene: 17. CDR3 length: 18 residues. In nucleotides, the CDR3 is TGCGCCAGCAGCCAGTCCCAGGGGGCGGCTAGGGGCCATTACGAGCAGTACTTC. The encoded protein is CASSQSQGAARGHYEQYF.

This chain links TRBV9 with TRBJ1-1; D remains unclear. Germline CDR1 and CDR2: SGDLS and YYNGEE. Trimming cost V 4 bases and J 11 bases, with 21 bases left between them. This CDR3 comprises 14 residues. In nucleotides, the CDR3 is TGTGCCAGCAGCCCCCCGGGGAAGACACCCGAGGCTTTCTTT. It codes for CASSPPGKTPEAFF.

This clone occurred once. V usage is TRBV5-1 and J usage is TRBJ2-5; D may be TRBD2 (5 bases). There are 13 residues in the CDR3. The ends were cut back, 4 bases at V and 5 bases at J, with 12 bases in the middle. The germline CDR1 and CDR2 sequences are SGHRS and YFSETQ. DNA for the CDR3: TGCGCCAGCAGCGTGGGAGTCAAGGAGACCCAGTACTTC. Amino acids: CASSVGVKETQYF. Full variable domain (outside the CDR3, taken from reference TRBV5-1 and TRBJ2-5): KAGVTQTPRYLIKTRGQQVTLSCSPISGHRSVSWYQQTPGQGLQFLFEYFSETQRNKGNFPGRFSGRQFSNSRSEMNVSTLELGDSALYLCASSVGVKETQYFGPGTRLLVL.